This T cell receptor beta chain was sequenced during a study of T cells after yellow fever vaccination. Background on the study: The fractions with low cell numbers were processed using SMART-Seq v4 Ultra Low Input. Study-wide findings and caveats: Abundant bulk-derived clonotypes could contaminate FACS-sorted repertoires.

One entry per CDR3 protein results from TCRdb running MiXCR on the 5' RACE reads. The sample carries hundreds of thousands of distinct CDR3 sequences, about 5.2% recorded once. As to this clonotype: Its antigen remains unknown.

This TCR was recovered from a man aged 18 to 29 who received the YFV17D yellow fever vaccine. The sample was CD4+ T cells sorted from PBMCs, taken on the day of the yellow fever booster vaccination.

Here the CDR3 DNA reads TGTGCCAGCAGCCGGGGACTAGCGGGGAGCACAGATACGCAGTATTTT. As protein: CASSRGLAGSTDTQYF. The chain links TRBV5-4 to TRBJ2-3; 13 bases line up with TRBD2. The germline CDR1 and CDR2 sequences are SGHNT and YYREEE (reference sequence). The CDR3 is 16 amino acids. Trimming took 4 bases from V and 0 from J; bases not matched to a gene: 2.